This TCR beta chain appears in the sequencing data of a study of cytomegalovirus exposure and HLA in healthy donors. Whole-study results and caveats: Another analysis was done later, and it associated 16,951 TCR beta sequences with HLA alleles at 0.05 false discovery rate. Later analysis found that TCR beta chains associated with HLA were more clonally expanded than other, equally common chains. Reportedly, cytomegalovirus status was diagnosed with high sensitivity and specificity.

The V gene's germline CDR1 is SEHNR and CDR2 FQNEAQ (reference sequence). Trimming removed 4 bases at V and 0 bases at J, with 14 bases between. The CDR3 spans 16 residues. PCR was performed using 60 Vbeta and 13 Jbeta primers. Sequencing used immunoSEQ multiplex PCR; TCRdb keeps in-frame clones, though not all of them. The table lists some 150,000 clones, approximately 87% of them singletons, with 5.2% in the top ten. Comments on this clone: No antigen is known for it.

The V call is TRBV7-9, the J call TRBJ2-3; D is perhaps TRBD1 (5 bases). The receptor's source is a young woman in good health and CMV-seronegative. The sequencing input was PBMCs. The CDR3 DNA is TGTGCCAGCAGCTCTCAAAGACAGTCTAGCACAGATACGCAGTATTTT. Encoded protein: CASSSQRQSSTDTQYF.